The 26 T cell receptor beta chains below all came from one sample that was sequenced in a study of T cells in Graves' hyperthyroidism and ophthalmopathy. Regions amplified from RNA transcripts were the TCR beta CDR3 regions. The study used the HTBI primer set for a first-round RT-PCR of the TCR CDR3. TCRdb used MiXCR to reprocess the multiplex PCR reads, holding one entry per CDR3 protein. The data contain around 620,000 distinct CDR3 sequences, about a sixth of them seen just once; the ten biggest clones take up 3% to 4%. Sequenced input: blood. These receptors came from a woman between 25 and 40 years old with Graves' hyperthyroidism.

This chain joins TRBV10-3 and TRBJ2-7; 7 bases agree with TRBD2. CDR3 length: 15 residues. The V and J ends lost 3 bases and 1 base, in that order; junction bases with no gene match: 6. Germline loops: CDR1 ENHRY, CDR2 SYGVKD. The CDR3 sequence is CAISDGTIGSYEQYF. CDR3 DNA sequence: TGTGCCATCAGTGATGGGACTATCGGTTCCTACGAGCAGTACTTC.

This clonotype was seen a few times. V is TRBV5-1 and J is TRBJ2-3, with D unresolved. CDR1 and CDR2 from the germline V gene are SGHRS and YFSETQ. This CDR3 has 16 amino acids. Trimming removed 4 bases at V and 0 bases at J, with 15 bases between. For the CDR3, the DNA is TGCGCCAGCAGCCAAGAGTCAGCGTATAGCACAGATACGCAGTATTTT. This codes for CASSQESAYSTDTQYF.

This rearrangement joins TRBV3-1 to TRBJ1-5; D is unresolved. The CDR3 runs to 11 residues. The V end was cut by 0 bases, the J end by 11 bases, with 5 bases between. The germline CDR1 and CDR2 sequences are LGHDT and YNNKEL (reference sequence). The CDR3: CASSQEGAQHF. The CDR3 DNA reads TGTGCCAGCAGCCAAGAAGGCGCCCAGCATTTT.

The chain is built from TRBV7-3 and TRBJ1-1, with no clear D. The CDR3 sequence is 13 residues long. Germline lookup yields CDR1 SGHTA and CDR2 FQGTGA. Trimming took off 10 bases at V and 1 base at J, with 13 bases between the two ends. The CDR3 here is CATKFSPNTEAFF. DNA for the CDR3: TGTGCCACTAAGTTCTCACCGAACACTGAAGCTTTCTTT.

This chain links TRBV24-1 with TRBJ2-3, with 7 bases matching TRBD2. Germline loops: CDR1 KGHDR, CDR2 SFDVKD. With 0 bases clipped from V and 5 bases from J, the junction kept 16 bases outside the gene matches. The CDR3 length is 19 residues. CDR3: CATSDLRTGSGGDRDTQYF. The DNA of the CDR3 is TGTGCCACCAGTGATTTGCGGACGGGGTCGGGAGGAGACCGAGATACGCAGTATTTT.

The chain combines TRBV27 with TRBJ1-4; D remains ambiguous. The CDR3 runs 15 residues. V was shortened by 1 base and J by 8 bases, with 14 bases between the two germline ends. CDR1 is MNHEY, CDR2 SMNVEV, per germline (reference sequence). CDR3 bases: TGTGCCAGCAGTTTATTTGGCAGGTTGCGCGAAAAACTGTTTTTT. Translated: CASSLFGRLREKLFF.

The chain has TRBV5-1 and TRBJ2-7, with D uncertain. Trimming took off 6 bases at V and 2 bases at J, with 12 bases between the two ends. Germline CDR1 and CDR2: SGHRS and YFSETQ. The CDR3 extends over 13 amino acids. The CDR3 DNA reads TGCGCCAGCAACTTAACACCAACCTACGAGCAGTACTTC. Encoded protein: CASNLTPTYEQYF.

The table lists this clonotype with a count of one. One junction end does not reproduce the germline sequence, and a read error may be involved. As DNA, the CDR3 is TGTGCCAGCAGCTTGGCCGGACTAGCGGGGTACAAGGAGCAGTTCTTC. It specifies CASSLAGLAGYKEQFF. This chain connects TRBV5-6 to TRBJ2-1; 12 positions match TRBD2. CDR3 size: 16 residues. The germline gives CDR1 SGHDT, CDR2 YYEEEE. Full variable domain (remainder filled in from reference TRBV5-6 and TRBJ2-1): DAGVTQSPTHLIKTRGQQVTLRCSPKSGHDTVSWYQQALGQGPQFIFQYYEEEERQRGNFPDRFSGHQFPNYSSELNVNALLLGDSALYLCASSLAGLAGYKEQFFGPGTRLTVL.

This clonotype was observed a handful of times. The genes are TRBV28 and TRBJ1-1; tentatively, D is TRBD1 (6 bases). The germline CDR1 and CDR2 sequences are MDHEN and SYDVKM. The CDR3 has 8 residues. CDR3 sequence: CRTDEAFF. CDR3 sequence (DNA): TGTCGGACAGATGAAGCTTTCTTT.

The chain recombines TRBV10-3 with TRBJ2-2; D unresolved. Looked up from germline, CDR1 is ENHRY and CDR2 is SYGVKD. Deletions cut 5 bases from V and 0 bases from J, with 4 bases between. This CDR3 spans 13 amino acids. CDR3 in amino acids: CAISTTNTGELFF. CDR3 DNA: TGTGCCATCAGTACAACGAACACCGGGGAGCTGTTTTTT.

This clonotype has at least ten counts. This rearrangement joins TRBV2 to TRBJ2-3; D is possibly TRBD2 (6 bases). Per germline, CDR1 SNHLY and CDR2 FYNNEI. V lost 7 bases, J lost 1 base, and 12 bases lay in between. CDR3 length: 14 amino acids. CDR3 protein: CASTGTGGTDTQYF. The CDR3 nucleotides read TGTGCCAGCACCGGGACGGGGGGCACAGATACGCAGTATTTT. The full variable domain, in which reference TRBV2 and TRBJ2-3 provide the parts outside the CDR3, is EPEVTQTPSHQVTQMGQEVILRCVPISNHLYFYWYRQILGQKVEFLVSFYNNEISEKSEIFDDQFSVERPDGSNFTLKIRSTKLEDSAMYFCASTGTGGTDTQYFGPGTRLTVL.

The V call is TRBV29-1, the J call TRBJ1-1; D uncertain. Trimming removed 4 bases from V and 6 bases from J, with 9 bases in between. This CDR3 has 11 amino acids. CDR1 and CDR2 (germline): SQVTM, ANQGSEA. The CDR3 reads CSVVKGSEAFF. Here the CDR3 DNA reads TGCAGCGTTGTCAAGGGTTCTGAAGCTTTCTTT.

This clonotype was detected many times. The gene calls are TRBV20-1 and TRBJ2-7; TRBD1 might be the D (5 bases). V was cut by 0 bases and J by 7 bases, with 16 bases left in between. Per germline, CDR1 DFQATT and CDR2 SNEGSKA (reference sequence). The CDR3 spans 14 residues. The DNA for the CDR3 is TGCAGTGCTAGAGATAGGGGTTTCTCGAGGGAGCAGTACTTC. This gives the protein CSARDRGFSREQYF.

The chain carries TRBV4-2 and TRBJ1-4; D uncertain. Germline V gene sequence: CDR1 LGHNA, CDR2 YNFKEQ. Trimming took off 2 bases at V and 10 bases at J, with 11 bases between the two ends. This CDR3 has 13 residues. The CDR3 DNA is TGTGCCAGCAGCCAATCCCGCCGGGGAAAACTGTTTTTT. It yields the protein CASSQSRRGKLFF.

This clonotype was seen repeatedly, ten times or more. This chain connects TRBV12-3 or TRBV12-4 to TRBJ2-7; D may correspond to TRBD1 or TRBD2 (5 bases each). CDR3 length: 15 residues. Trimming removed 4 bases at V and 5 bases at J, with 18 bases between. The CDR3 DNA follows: TGTGCCAGCAGTTCTCCCGGGGCCAGGAGCCACGAGCAGTACTTC. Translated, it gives CASSSPGARSHEQYF.

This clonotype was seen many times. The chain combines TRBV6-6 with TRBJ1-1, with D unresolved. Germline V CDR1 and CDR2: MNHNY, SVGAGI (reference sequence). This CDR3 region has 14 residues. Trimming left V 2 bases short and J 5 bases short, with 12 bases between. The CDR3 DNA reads TGTGCCAGCAGTTACGGGGATGTGGAGACTGAAGCTTTCTTT. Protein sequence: CASSYGDVETEAFF.

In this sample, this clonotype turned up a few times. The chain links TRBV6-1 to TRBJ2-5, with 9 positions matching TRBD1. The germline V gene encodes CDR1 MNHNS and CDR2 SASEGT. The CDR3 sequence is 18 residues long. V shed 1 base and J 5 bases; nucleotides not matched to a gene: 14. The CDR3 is CASSEEGWGQGVEETQYF. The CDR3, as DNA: TGTGCCAGCAGTGAAGAGGGTTGGGGACAGGGAGTAGAGGAGACCCAGTACTTC.

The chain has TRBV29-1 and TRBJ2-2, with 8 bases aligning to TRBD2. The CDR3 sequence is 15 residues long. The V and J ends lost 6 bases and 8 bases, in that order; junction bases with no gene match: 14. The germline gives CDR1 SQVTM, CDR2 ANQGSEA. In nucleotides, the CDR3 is TGCAGCGTGTTAAGACCCGGGAGGGCCTCTGGGGAGCTGTTTTTT. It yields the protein CSVLRPGRASGELFF.

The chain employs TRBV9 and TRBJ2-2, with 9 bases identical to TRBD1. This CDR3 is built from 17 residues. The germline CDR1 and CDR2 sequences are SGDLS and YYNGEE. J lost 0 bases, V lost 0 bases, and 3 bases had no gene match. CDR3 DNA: TGTGCCAGCAGCGTAGATAACAGGGGGCCGAACACCGGGGAGCTGTTTTTT. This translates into CASSVDNRGPNTGELFF.

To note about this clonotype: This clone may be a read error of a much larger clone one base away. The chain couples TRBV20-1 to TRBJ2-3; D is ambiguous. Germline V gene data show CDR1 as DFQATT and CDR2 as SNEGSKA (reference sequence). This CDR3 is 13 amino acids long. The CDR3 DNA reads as TGCAGTGCTAGAGTTGCATACACAAATACGCAGTATTTT. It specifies CSARVAYTNTQYF.

The CDR3 here is CASSSSLAGVYNEQFF. The CDR3 bases are TGTGCCAGCAGTTCCTCGCTGGCGGGAGTTTACAATGAGCAGTTCTTC. V is TRBV28 and J is TRBJ2-1; 7 positions agree with TRBD2. The CDR3 has 16 residues. V was pared by 4 bases and J by 4 bases, with 10 bases of the junction left unmatched. Germline V CDR1 and CDR2: MDHEN, SYDVKM.

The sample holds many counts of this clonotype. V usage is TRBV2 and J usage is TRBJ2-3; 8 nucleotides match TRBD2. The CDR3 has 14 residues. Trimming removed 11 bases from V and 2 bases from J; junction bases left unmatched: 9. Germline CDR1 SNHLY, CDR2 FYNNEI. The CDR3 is CALRREALTDTQYF. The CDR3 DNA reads TGTGCCCTCCGGCGGGAGGCCCTCACAGATACGCAGTATTTT.

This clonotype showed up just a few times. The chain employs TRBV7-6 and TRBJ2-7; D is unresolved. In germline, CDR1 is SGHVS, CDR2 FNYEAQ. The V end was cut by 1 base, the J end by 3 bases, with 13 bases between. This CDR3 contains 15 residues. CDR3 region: CASSLGRRPGYEQYF. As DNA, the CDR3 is TGTGCCAGCAGCTTAGGAAGGCGTCCAGGCTACGAGCAGTACTTC. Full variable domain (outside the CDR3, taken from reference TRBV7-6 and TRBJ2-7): GAGVSQSPRYKVTKRGQDVALRCDPISGHVSLYWYRQALGQGPEFLTYFNYEAQQDKSGLPNDRFSAERPEGSISTLTIQRTEQRDSAMYRCASSLGRRPGYEQYFGPGTRLTVT.

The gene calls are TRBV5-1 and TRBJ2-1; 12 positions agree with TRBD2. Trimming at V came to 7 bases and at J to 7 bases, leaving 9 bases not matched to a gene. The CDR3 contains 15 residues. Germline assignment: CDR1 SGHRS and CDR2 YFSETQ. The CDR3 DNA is TGCGCCAGCGGCGGACTAGCGGGATATTCGAATGAGCAGTTCTTC. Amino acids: CASGGLAGYSNEQFF.

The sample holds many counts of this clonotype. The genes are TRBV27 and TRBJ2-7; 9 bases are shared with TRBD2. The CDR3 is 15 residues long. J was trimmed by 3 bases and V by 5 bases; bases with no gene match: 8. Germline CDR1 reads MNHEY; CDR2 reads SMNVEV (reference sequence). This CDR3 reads CASSPTAGGFYEQYF. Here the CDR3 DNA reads TGTGCCAGCAGTCCGACAGCGGGAGGATTCTACGAGCAGTACTTC.

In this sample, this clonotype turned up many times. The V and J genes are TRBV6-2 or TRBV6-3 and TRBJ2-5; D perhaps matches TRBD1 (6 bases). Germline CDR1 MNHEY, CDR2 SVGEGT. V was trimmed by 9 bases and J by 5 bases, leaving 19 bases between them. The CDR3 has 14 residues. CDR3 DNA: TGTGCCAGTATCGATCTGGGGGCGCGGGAGACCCAGTACTTC. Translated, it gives CASIDLGARETQYF.